These 27 T cell receptor beta chains share one sample of origin, sequenced in a study of CD4 T cells in relation to SARS-CoV-2 and coronaviruses. Before the COVID-19 pandemic, during about 2010-2019, CD4+ T cells were taken from unexposed donors. Only in-frame clones appear in the TCRdb table, and some are missing; sequencing was by immunoSEQ multiplex PCR. Among 60,000 to 85,000 clones listed, 80% to 95% were seen once. Material for sequencing was naive CD4+ T cells from PBMCs. Stated subset: naive CD4+ T cells isolated by negative enrichment. These receptors were obtained from a human donor in good health.

The genes are TRBV5-1 and TRBJ1-2, with a weak D call TRBD1 (5 bases). The V gene's germline CDR1 is SGHRS and CDR2 YFSETQ. This CDR3 spans 14 amino acids. V shed 8 bases and J shed 8 bases, with 22 bases lying between them. As DNA, the CDR3 is TGCGCCAGTAAGGATCAAGGGACCACAAAGGGCTACACCTTC. Translated: CASKDQGTTKGYTF.

The CDR3 DNA follows: TGCGCCAGCAGCTTTGTGGAGCCGAACACCGGGGAGCTGTTTTTT. Protein product: CASSFVEPNTGELFF. This chain joins TRBV5-1 and TRBJ2-2; D gene unclear. CDR1 is SGHRS, CDR2 YFSETQ, per germline. This CDR3 region has 15 residues. V was shortened by 2 bases and J by 0 bases, with 8 bases between the two germline ends.

The rearrangement uses TRBV10-2 and TRBJ1-6, with a weak D call TRBD1 (6 bases). The CDR3 totals 15 residues. Per the germline V gene, CDR1 is WSHSY and CDR2 is SAAADI. Trimming removed 2 bases from V and 3 bases from J, with 8 bases in between. CDR3 in amino acids: CASSETGHYNSPLHF. In DNA form, the CDR3 reads TGCGCCAGCAGTGAGACGGGACACTATAATTCACCCCTCCACTTT.

The chain employs TRBV7-8 and TRBJ1-1, with D unresolved. The CDR3 contains 15 residues. Trimming took off 2 bases at V and 11 bases at J, with 21 bases between the two ends. Germline CDR1 is SGHVS and CDR2 is FQNEAQ. In DNA form, the CDR3 reads TGTGCCAGCAGCTTAACTTCTCGGGATAGGAGGGATGCTTTCTTT. Translated: CASSLTSRDRRDAFF.

The chain combines TRBV30 with TRBJ1-1; TRBD1 agrees at 8 bases. Germline-derived CDR1 and CDR2 are GTSNPN and SVGIG (reference sequence). The V and J ends lost 6 bases and 4 bases, in that order; junction bases with no gene match: 4. This CDR3 spans 12 amino acids. CDR3 region: CACTGGSTEAFF. For the CDR3, the DNA is TGTGCCTGCACAGGGGGTAGCACTGAAGCTTTCTTT. Complete variable domain (other parts from reference TRBV30 and TRBJ1-1): SQTIHQWPATLVQPVGSPLSLECTVEGTSNPNLYWYRQAAGRGLQLLFYSVGIGQISSEVPQNLSASRPQDRQFILSSKKLLLSDSGFYLCACTGGSTEAFFGQGTRLTVV.

The chain links TRBV28 to TRBJ1-1, with D uncertain. The V end was cut by 10 bases, the J end by 2 bases, with 20 bases between. The CDR3 is 15 residues long. Germline CDR1 MDHEN, CDR2 SYDVKM. The DNA for the CDR3 is TGTGCCATCGAACGCATACGTGGCAGTAACACTGAAGCTTTCTTT. Protein product: CAIERIRGSNTEAFF.

The rearrangement joins TRBV3-1 (or the pseudogene TRBV3-2) to TRBJ1-5, with D tentatively TRBD1 (6 bases). The germline gives CDR1 LGHDT, CDR2 YNNKEL (reference sequence). Trimming shortened V by 2 bases and J by 6 bases, and 8 bases separated the two germline ends. The CDR3 is 13 amino acids. In nucleotides, the CDR3 is TGTGCCAGCAGCCAATCCAGGGGTCAGCCCCAGCATTTT. It encodes CASSQSRGQPQHF.

The chain uses TRBV30 and TRBJ1-1; D may be TRBD1 (6 bases). V dropped 8 bases and J dropped 0 bases, with 16 bases sitting between them. Germline CDR1 GTSNPN, CDR2 SVGIG (reference sequence). The CDR3 is made up of 14 amino acids. As DNA, the CDR3 is TGTGCCAGATCCGACAGGTACATGAACACTGAAGCTTTCTTT. It yields the protein CARSDRYMNTEAFF.

The chain carries TRBV7-3 and TRBJ1-6; D gene ambiguous. From germline, CDR1 is SGHTA and CDR2 FQGTGA. The CDR3 runs to 17 residues. The V end was cut by 6 bases, the J end by 0 bases, with 15 bases between. CDR3 nucleotide sequence: TGTGCCAGCAGACAGATCCGAATGAGCTCCTATAATTCACCCCTCCACTTT. This translates into CASRQIRMSSYNSPLHF.

This chain uses TRBV29-1 with TRBJ2-5, with 13 bases identical to TRBD2. From germline, CDR1 is SQVTM and CDR2 ANQGSEA. This CDR3 has 14 residues. V was clipped by 4 bases and J by 5 bases; unmatched bases: 4. The CDR3 sequence is CSVGTSGSIETQYF. The CDR3 DNA reads TGCAGCGTTGGGACTAGCGGGAGTATTGAGACCCAGTACTTC.

J is TRBJ1-2 and V is TRBV28, with D perhaps matching TRBD1 (5 bases). Trimming took off 4 bases at V and 0 bases at J, with 12 bases between the two ends. The length of the CDR3 is 15 residues. From germline, CDR1 is MDHEN and CDR2 SYDVKM. The CDR3 loop is CASSSSGLANYGYTF. In DNA, the CDR3 is TGTGCCAGCAGTTCCTCGGGGCTAGCTAACTATGGCTACACCTTC.

The chain employs TRBV27 and TRBJ1-2; TRBD1 is a possible D gene (6 bases). The CDR3 sequence is 15 residues long. The germline CDR1 and CDR2 sequences are MNHEY and SMNVEV (reference sequence). V dropped 4 bases and J dropped 3 bases, with 15 bases sitting between them. The CDR3 is CASSSIPQGYYGYTF. The CDR3 nucleotides read TGTGCCAGCAGTTCTATCCCCCAGGGGTACTATGGCTACACCTTC.

This clone was observed once. The chain links TRBV12-3 or TRBV12-4 to TRBJ2-1; 9 nucleotides align to TRBD2. Unmatched junction bases numbered 3, after V lost 7 bases and J lost 8 bases. This CDR3 region has 12 residues. CDR3 sequence: CASTRGGDEQFF. As DNA, the CDR3 is TGTGCCAGCACCCGCGGGGGGGATGAGCAGTTCTTC.

This clone occurred once. This chain uses TRBV18 with TRBJ2-7; unclear D gene. The CDR3 sequence is 14 residues long. The V end was cut by 3 bases, the J end by 0 bases, with 9 bases between. The germline V gene encodes CDR1 KGHSH and CDR2 LQKENI. CDR3 bases: TGTGCCAGCTCACCCCCAGCCAGCTCCTACGAGCAGTACTTC. It is translated as CASSPPASSYEQYF.

The gene calls are TRBV7-3 and TRBJ1-4, with 7 bases identical to TRBD1. The CDR3 spans 13 residues. Germline lookup yields CDR1 SGHTA and CDR2 FQGTGA. With V trimmed by 5 bases and J by 5 bases, 2 bases remained unmatched. CDR3 DNA: TGTGCCAGCAGCCCGGGACAGAATGAAAAACTGTTTTTT. Translating gives CASSPGQNEKLFF.

The gene calls are TRBV24-1 and TRBJ1-5; D not certain. The CDR3 is made up of 16 amino acids. V dropped 4 bases and J dropped 1 base, with 13 bases sitting between them. Germline assignment: CDR1 KGHDR and CDR2 SFDVKD. CDR3 region: CATSEGRRGSNQPQHF. The CDR3 bases are TGTGCCACCAGTGAAGGTCGGCGCGGAAGCAATCAGCCCCAGCATTTT.

The chain combines TRBV10-3 with TRBJ2-7; the D is unclear. There are 13 residues in the CDR3. CDR1 and CDR2 from the germline V gene are ENHRY and SYGVKD. The V end lost 11 bases, the J end lost 7 bases, and 21 bases lay between the germline ends. CDR3 region: CALEDPISGEQYF. The CDR3 DNA sequence: TGTGCCCTCGAGGACCCTATTAGTGGGGAGCAGTACTTC.

The rearrangement uses TRBV19 and TRBJ1-1; D gene ambiguous. The CDR3 has 15 amino acids. V shed 3 bases and J shed 0 bases, with 11 bases lying between them. Per germline, CDR1 LNHDA and CDR2 SQIVND (reference sequence). Here the CDR3 reads CASSIAARMNTEAFF. CDR3 nucleotides: TGTGCCAGTAGTATTGCAGCGAGAATGAACACTGAAGCTTTCTTT.

This clone was picked up one time. The chain couples TRBV9 to TRBJ2-7; D is uncertain. The CDR3 length is 15 residues. V shed 0 bases and J shed 0 bases, with 10 bases lying between them. Germline loops: CDR1 SGDLS, CDR2 YYNGEE. The CDR3 coding sequence is TGTGCCAGCAGCGTAGCGGCAACGAGCTCCTACGAGCAGTACTTC. Its translation: CASSVAATSSYEQYF.

The chain is built from TRBV19 and TRBJ2-5; 10 nucleotides line up with TRBD1. CDR1 is LNHDA and CDR2 is SQIVND in the germline V gene (reference sequence). This CDR3 has 14 amino acids. The V segment lost 6 bases and the J segment 4 bases; nucleotides outside the gene matches: 5. The CDR3 DNA reads as TGTGCCAGTAGCAGGACAGGGGGAGTAGAGACCCAGTACTTC. Encoded protein: CASSRTGGVETQYF.

This chain uses TRBV28 with TRBJ1-4, with 8 nucleotides matching TRBD1. Germline loops: CDR1 MDHEN, CDR2 SYDVKM. This CDR3 spans 19 amino acids. Losses at the gene ends were 3 bases for V and 12 bases for J; bases not matched to a gene: 24. CDR3 sequence: CASSFVIGGAFGTGFQLFF. The DNA of the CDR3 is TGTGCCAGCAGTTTTGTCATAGGTGGGGCCTTCGGGACAGGCTTCCAACTGTTTTTT.

The chain combines TRBV5-1 with TRBJ1-6; perhaps TRBD1 as D (6 bases). Trimming stripped 0 bases from V and 10 bases from J, with 14 bases between. Germline-derived CDR1 and CDR2 are SGHRS and YFSETQ. The CDR3 extends over 15 amino acids. For the CDR3, the DNA is TGCGCCAGCAGCTTGGCCGGGCAGGGGCGGTCACCCCTCCACTTT. Amino acid sequence: CASSLAGQGRSPLHF.

The V gene is TRBV28, the J gene TRBJ1-3; possibly TRBD1 for D (5 bases). This CDR3 spans 14 amino acids. Germline V gene lookup returns CDR1 MDHEN and CDR2 SYDVKM. Trimming took 7 bases from V and 1 from J, leaving 11 bases between them. The DNA of the CDR3 is TGTGCCAGCACCCAATCAGGGTCTGGAAACACCATATATTTT. This codes for CASTQSGSGNTIYF.

The rearrangement links TRBV29-1 to TRBJ2-7; TRBD2 agrees at 11 bases. The V and J ends lost 6 bases and 1 base, in that order; junction bases with no gene match: 5. The germline V gene has CDR1 SQVTM and CDR2 ANQGSEA. The CDR3 loop spans 14 amino acids. The CDR3: CSVPTSGASYEQYF. In DNA form, the CDR3 reads TGCAGCGTCCCGACTAGCGGGGCGTCCTACGAGCAGTACTTC.

The chain has TRBV19 and TRBJ2-1; D possibly corresponds to TRBD1 (5 bases). Per germline, CDR1 LNHDA and CDR2 SQIVND (reference sequence). This CDR3 comprises 13 residues. V lost 2 bases and J lost 8, with 10 bases in between. Written as DNA, the CDR3 is TGTGCCAGTAGTATACAGGGTCCTTATGAGCAGTTCTTC. Translated: CASSIQGPYEQFF.

CDR3 in DNA: TGTGCCAGCAGTGAAGTTGTGACAGATACGCAGTATTTT. Its protein is CASSEVVTDTQYF. V is TRBV6-1 and J is TRBJ2-3, with D uncertain. The CDR3 runs to 13 residues. V was trimmed by 1 base and J by 3 bases, leaving 5 bases between them. Per germline, CDR1 MNHNS and CDR2 SASEGT.

This chain links TRBV10-3 with TRBJ1-1; D ambiguous. Germline V CDR1 and CDR2: ENHRY, SYGVKD. V shed 3 bases and J shed 7 bases, with 21 bases lying between them. CDR3 size: 16 residues. Here the CDR3 reads CAISEIPAEGEGEAFF. The CDR3 DNA follows: TGTGCCATCAGTGAAATCCCGGCGGAAGGCGAAGGTGAAGCTTTCTTT.